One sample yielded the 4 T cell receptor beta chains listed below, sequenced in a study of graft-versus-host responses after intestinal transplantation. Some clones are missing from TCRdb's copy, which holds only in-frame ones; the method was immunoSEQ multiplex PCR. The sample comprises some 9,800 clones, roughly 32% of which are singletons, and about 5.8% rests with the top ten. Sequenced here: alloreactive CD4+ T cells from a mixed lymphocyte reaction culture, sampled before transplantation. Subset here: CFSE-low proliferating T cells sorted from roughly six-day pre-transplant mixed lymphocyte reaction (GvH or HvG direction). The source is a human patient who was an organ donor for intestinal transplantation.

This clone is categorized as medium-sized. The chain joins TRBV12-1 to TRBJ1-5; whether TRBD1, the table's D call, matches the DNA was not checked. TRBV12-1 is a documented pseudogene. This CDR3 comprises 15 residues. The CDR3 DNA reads TGTGCCAGCAGCTTTGCACAGGGAGGCAATCAGCCCCAGCATTTT. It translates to CASSFAQGGNQPQHF.

CDR3 amino acids: CASRSRGRSPGKLFF. The DNA for the CDR3 is TGTGCCAGCAGGTCAAGGGGGCGGTCCCCCGGAAAACTGTTTTTT. This chain uses TRBV28 with TRBJ1-4, with TRBD1 matching over 7 bases. Germline CDR1 reads MDHEN; CDR2 reads SYDVKM. The trim removed 6 bases at V and 10 bases at J, leaving 14 bases unmatched. This CDR3 has 15 residues. Full variable domain (remainder filled in from reference TRBV28 and TRBJ1-4): DVKVTQSSRYLVKRTGEKVFLECVQDMDHENMFWYRQDPGLGLRLIYFSYDVKMKEKGDIPEGYSVSREKKERFSLILESASTNQTSMYLCASRSRGRSPGKLFFGSGTQLSVL.

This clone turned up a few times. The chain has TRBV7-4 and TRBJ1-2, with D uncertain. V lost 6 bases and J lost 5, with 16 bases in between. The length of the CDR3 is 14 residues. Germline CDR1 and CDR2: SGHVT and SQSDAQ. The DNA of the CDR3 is TGTGCCAGCAGACCTGATTACAGCGAGTATGGCTACACCTTC. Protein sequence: CASRPDYSEYGYTF.

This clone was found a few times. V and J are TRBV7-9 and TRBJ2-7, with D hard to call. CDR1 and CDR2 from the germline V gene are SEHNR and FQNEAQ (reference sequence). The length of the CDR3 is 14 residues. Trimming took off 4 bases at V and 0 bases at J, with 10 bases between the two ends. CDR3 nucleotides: TGTGCCAGCAGCTCCTCAGGTAACTCCTACGAGCAGTACTTC. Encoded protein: CASSSSGNSYEQYF.